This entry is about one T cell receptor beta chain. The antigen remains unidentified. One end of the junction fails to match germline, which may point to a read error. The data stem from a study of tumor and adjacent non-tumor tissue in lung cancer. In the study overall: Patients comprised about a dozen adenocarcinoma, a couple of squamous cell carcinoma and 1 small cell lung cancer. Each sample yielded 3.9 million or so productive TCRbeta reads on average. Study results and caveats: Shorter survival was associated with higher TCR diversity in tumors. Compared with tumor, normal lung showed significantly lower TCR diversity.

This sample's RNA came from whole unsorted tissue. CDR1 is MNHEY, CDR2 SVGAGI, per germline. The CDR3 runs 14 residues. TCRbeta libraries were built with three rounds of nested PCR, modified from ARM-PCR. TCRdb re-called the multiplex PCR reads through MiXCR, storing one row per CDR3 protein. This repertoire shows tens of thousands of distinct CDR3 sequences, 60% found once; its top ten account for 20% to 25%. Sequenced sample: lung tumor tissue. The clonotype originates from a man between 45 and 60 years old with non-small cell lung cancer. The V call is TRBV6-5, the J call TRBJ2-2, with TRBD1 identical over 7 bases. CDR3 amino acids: CVSRRTGKTGELFF. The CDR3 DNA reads TGTGTCAGCAGGCGGACAGGAAAGACCGGGGAGCTGTTTTTT.